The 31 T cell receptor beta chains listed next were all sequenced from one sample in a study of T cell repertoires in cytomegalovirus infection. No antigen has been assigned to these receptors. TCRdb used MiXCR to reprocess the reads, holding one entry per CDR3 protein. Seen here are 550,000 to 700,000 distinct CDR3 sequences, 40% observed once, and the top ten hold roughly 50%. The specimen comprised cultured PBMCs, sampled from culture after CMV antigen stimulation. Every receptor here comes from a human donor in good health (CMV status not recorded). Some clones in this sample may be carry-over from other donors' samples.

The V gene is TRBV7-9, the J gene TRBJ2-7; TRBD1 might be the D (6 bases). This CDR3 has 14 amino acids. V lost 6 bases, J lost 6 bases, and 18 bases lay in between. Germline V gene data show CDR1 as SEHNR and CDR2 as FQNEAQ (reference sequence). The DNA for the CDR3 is TGTGCCAGCAGGCAACAGGGCCCGCATCTCGAGCAGTACTTC. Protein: CASRQQGPHLEQYF.

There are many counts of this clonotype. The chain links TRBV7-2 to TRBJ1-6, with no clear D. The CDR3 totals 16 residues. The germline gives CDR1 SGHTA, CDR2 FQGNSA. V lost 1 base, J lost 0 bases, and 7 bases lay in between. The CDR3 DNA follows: TGTGCCAGCAGCTTAGTTGAAAGCTCCTATAATTCACCCCTCCACTTT. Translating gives CASSLVESSYNSPLHF.

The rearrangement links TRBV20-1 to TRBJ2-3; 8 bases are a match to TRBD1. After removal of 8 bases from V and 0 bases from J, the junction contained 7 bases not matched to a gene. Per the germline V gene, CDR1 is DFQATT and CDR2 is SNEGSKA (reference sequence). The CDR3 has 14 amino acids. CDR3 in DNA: TGCAGTCAATTACAGGGGGGAAGCACAGATACGCAGTATTTT. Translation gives CSQLQGGSTDTQYF.

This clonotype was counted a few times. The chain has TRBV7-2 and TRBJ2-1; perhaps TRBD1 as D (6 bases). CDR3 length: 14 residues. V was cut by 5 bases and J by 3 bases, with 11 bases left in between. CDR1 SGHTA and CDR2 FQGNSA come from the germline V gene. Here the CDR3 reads CASSAQGFYNEQFF. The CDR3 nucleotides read TGTGCCAGCAGCGCTCAGGGGTTCTACAATGAGCAGTTCTTC.

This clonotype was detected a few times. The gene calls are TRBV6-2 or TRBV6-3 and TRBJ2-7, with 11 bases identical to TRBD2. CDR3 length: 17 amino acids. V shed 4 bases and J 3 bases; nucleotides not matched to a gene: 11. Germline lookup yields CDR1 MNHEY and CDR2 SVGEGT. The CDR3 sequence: CASSSTPLAGEIYEQYF. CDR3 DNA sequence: TGTGCCAGCAGTTCGACCCCACTAGCGGGAGAGATCTACGAGCAGTACTTC.

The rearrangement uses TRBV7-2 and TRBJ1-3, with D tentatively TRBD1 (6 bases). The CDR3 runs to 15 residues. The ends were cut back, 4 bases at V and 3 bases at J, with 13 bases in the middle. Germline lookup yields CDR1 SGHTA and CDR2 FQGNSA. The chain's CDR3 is CASSSSGGLGNTIYF. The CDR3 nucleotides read TGTGCCAGCAGCTCCTCCGGGGGGCTTGGAAACACCATATATTTT.

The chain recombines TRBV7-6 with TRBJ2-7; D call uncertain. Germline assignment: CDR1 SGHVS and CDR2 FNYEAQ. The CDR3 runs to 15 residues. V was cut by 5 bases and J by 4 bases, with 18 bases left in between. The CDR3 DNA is TGTGCCAGCAGCCCCAAGGCGAAGGGTTCGTACGAGCAGTACTTC. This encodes CASSPKAKGSYEQYF.

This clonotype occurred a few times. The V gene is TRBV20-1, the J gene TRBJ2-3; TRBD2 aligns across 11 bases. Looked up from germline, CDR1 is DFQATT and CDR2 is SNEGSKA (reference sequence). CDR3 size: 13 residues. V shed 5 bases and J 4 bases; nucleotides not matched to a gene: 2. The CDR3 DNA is TGCAGTGCTGAGGGACTAGCGGCAGATACGCAGTATTTT. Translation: CSAEGLAADTQYF.

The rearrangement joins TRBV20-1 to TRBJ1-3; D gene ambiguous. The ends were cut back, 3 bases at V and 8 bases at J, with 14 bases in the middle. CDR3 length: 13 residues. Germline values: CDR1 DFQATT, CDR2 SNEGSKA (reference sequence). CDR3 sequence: CSARAPGRDTIYF. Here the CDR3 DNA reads TGCAGTGCTAGGGCCCCCGGCCGAGACACCATATATTTT.

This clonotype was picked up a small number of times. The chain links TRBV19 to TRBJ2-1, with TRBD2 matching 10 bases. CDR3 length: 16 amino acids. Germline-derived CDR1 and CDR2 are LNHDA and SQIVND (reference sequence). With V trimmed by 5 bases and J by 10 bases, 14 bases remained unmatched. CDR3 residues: CASSPASGSSVKEQFF. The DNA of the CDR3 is TGTGCCAGTAGTCCTGCTAGCGGGAGCAGCGTGAAGGAGCAGTTCTTC.

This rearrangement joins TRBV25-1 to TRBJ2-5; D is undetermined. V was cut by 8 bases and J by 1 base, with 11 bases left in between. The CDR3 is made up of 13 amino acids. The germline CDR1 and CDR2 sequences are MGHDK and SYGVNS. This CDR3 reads CASERSPQETQYF. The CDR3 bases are TGTGCCAGCGAAAGGAGTCCCCAAGAGACCCAGTACTTC.

The CDR3 region is CASSQEWNRANEKLFF. CDR3 nucleotides: TGCGCCAGCAGCCAAGAGTGGAACAGGGCTAATGAAAAACTGTTTTTT. The chain is built from TRBV4-3 and TRBJ1-4, with D possibly matching TRBD1 (6 bases). From germline, CDR1 is LGHNA and CDR2 YSLEER. The CDR3 runs to 16 residues. The germline V and J ends were trimmed by 0 bases and 3 bases, with 11 bases remaining between them.

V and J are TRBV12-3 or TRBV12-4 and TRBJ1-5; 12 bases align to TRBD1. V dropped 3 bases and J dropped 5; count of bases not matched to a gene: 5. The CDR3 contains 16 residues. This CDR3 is CASSLNRDRGHQPQHF. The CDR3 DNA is TGTGCCAGCAGTTTGAACCGGGACAGGGGGCATCAGCCCCAGCATTTT.

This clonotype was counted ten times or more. This CDR3 reads CASSPRGSPTDTQYF. The CDR3 DNA reads TGTGCCAGCAGCCCCCGCGGTAGCCCGACAGATACGCAGTATTTT. The chain couples TRBV7-8 to TRBJ2-3, with D unresolved. This CDR3 region has 15 residues. The ends were cut back, 5 bases at V and 3 bases at J, with 15 bases in the middle. Germline loops: CDR1 SGHVS, CDR2 FQNEAQ.

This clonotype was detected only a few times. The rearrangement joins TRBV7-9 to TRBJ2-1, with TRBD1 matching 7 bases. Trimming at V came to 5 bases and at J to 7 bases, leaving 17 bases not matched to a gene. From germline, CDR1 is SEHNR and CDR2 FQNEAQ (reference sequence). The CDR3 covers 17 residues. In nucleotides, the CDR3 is TGTGCCAGCAGCCCGCGTGCAGGGGGAATAAGAACTAATGAGCAGTTCTTC. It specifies CASSPRAGGIRTNEQFF.

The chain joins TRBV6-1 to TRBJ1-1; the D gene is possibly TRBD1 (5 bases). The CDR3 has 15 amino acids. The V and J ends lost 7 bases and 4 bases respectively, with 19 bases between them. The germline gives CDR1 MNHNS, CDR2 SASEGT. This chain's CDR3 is CASNKGAELSTEAFF. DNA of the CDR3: TGTGCCAGCAACAAAGGGGCCGAACTGAGCACTGAAGCTTTCTTT.

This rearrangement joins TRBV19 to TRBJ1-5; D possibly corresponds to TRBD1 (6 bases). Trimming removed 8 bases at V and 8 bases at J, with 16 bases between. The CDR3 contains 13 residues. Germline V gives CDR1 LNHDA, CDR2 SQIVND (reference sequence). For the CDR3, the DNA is TGTGCCAGTGACGGGGGCCGGGGGGAGCCCCAGCATTTT. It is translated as CASDGGRGEPQHF.

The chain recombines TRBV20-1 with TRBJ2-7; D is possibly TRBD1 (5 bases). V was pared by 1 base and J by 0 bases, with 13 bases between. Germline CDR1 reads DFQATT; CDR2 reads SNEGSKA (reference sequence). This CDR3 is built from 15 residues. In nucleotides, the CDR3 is TGCAGTGCTAGAGGAGATCGACAGAACTCCTACGAGCAGTACTTC. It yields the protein CSARGDRQNSYEQYF.

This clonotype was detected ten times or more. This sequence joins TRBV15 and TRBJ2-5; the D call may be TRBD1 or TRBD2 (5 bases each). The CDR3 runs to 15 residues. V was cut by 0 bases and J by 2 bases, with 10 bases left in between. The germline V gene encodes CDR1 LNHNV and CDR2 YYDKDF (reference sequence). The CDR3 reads CATSRDPGPQETQYF. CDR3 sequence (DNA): TGTGCCACCAGCAGAGATCCGGGACCGCAAGAGACCCAGTACTTC.

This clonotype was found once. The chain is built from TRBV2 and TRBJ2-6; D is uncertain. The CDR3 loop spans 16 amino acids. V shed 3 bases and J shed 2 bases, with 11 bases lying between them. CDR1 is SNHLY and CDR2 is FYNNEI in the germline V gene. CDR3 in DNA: TGTGCCAGCAGTGAGGGTTTTCGGGCTGGGGCCAACGTCCTGACTTTC. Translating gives CASSEGFRAGANVLTF. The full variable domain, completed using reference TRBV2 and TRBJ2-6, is EPEVTQTPSHQVTQMGQEVILRCVPISNHLYFYWYRQILGQKVEFLVSFYNNEISEKSEIFDDQFSVERPDGSNFTLKIRSTKLEDSAMYFCASSEGFRAGANVLTFGAGSRLTVL.

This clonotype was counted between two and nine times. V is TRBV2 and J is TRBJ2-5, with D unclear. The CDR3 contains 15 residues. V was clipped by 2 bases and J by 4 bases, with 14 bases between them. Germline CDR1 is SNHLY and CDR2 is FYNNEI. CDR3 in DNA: TGTGCCAGCAGTGAATACGCCCGTCCCCTAGAGACCCAGTACTTC. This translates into CASSEYARPLETQYF.

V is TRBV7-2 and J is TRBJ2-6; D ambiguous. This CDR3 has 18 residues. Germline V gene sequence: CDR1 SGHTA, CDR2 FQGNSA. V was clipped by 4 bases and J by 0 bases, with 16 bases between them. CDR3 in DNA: TGTGCCAGCAGCTCACGCTGGGTCGCTAGCTCTGGGGCCAACGTCCTGACTTTC. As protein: CASSSRWVASSGANVLTF.

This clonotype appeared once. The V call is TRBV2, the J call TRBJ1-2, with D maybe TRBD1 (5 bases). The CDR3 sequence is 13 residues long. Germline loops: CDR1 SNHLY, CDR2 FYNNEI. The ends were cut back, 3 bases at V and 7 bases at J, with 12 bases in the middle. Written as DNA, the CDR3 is TGTGCCAGCAGTGATGGGGAGGGGTTTGGCTACACCTTC. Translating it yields CASSDGEGFGYTF.

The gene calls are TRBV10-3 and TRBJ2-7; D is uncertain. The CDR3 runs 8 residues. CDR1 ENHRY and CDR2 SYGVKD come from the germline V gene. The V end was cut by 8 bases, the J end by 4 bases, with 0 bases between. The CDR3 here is CAIYEQYF. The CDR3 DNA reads TGTGCCATCTACGAGCAGTACTTC.

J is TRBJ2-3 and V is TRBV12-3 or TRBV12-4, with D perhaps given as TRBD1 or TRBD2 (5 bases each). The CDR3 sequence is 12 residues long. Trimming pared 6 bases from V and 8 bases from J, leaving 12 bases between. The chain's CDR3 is CASRGPEFTQYF. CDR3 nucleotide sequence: TGTGCCAGCAGGGGACCGGAGTTTACGCAGTATTTT.

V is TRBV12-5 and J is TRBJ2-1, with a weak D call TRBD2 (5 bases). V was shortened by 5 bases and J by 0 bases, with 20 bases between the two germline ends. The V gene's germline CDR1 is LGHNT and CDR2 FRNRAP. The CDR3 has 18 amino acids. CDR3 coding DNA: TGTGCTAGTGGTAGCCGGGATTATAGTATAATCTCCTACAATGAGCAGTTCTTC. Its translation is CASGSRDYSIISYNEQFF.

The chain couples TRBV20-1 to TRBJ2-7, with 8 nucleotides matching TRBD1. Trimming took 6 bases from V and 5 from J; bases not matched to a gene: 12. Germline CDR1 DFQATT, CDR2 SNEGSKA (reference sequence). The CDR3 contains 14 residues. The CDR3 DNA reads TGCAGTGCCGATCGGACAGGGCTAGGGAACGAGCAGTACTTC. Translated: CSADRTGLGNEQYF.

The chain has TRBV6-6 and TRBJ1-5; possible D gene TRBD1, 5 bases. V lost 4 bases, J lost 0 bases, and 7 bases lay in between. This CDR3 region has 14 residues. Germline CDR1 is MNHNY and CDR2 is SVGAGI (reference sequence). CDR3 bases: TGTGCCAGCAGTTGGACAAATAGCAATCAGCCCCAGCATTTT. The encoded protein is CASSWTNSNQPQHF.

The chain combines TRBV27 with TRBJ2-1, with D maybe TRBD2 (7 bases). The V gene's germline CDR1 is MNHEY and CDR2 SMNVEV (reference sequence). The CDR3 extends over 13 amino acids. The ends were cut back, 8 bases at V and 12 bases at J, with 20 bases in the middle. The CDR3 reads CASGIRRGQGQFF. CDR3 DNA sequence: TGTGCCAGCGGAATTCGGCGGGGGCAGGGGCAGTTCTTC.

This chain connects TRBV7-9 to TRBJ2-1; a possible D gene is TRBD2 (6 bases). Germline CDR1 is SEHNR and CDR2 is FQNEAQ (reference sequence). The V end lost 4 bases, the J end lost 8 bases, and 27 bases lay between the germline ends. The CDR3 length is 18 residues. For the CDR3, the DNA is TGTGCCAGCAGCTCCACATCCCAGACTAGTCGCGAGGTCGATGAGCAGTTCTTC. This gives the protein CASSSTSQTSREVDEQFF.

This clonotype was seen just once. The DNA of the CDR3 is TGCAGTGCTAGGGCCTGGCGGGAGCTCTCCTACGAGCAGTACTTC. Its translation: CSARAWRELSYEQYF. The chain uses TRBV20-1 and TRBJ2-7, with 7 bases identical to TRBD2. The V gene end was trimmed by 3 bases and the J gene end by 0 bases; junction bases not matched to a gene: 8. Germline V gene data show CDR1 as DFQATT and CDR2 as SNEGSKA (reference sequence). The CDR3 covers 15 residues.